The TCR beta chain under discussion was sequenced for a study of T cells after posttransplantation cyclophosphamide. Overall study findings and caveats: Donor-recipient repertoire similarity was low at 1-2 months, rising over year one. Blood and skin or GI T cell repertoires showed limited TRB overlap. After PTCy, TRB diversity resembled that of CNI/methotrexate controls.

This clone has ten or more counts. The antigen is not known. Peripheral blood was collected from the related graft donor on the marrow donation day. Trimming took 8 bases from V and 8 from J; bases not matched to a gene: 13. This CDR3 comprises 14 residues. Germline V gives CDR1 SGHVS, CDR2 FQNEAQ. TCRdb's copy holds only in-frame clones and misses some; the assay was immunoSEQ multiplex PCR. The sample gives around 35,000 clones, none seen only once, and the top ten clones hold about 7%. The material sequenced was PBMCs. The TCR originated in a woman between 50 and 59 years old in good health and a related stem cell transplant donor. The V call is TRBV7-8, the J call TRBJ1-2; 8 nucleotides line up with TRBD1. CDR3 DNA: TGTGCCAGCGGAAAGTCAGGGGGCTTGGGAGGCTACACCTTC. This sequence encodes CASGKSGGLGGYTF.